The clone carrying this T cell receptor beta chain was picked up many times. Its antigen is unknown. The sample originates from a study of T-cell memory formation after mild COVID-19. Study as a whole: The study found TCR clusters largely donor specific.

Study findings and constraints: Balance between CD4 and CD8 was seen in clones contracting day 15 to 85, and a CD4+ lean was seen in later expanders.

J was trimmed by 6 bases and V by 6 bases; bases with no gene match: 3. The CDR3 loop spans 13 amino acids. TCRdb reanalysed the 5' RACE reads using MiXCR and keeps one entry per CDR3 protein. The table has 100,000 to 150,000 distinct CDR3 sequences, around 6.3% seen once. This chain links TRBV12-3 or TRBV12-4 with TRBJ2-1, with 9 bases matching TRBD2. The source material was PBMCs or a T cell subset sorted from them (not recorded which). The sequence derives from an adult woman who had mild COVID-19 (a few samples of this study predate the infection). Cell type and time point are not known. The chain's CDR3 is CASRLGLANEQFF. The CDR3 DNA follows: TGTGCCAGCAGACTGGGACTAGCCAATGAGCAGTTCTTC.